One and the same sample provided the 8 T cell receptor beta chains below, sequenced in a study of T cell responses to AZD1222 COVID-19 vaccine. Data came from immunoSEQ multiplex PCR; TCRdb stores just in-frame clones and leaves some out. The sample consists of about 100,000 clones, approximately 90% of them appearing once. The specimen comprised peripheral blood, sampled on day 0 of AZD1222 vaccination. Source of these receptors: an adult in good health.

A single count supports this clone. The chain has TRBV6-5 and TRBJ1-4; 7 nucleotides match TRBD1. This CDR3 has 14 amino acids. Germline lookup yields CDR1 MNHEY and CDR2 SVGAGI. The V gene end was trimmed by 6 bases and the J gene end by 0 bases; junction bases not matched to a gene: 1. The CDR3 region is CASRGTATNEKLFF. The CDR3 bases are TGTGCCAGCAGGGGGACAGCAACTAATGAAAAACTGTTTTTT.

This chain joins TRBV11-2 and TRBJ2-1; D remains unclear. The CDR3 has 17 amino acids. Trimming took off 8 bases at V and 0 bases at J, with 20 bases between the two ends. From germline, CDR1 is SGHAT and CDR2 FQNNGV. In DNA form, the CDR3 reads TGTGCCAGCTTAGGGCAGCGCTCTAGGAGCTCCTACAATGAGCAGTTCTTC. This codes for CASLGQRSRSSYNEQFF.

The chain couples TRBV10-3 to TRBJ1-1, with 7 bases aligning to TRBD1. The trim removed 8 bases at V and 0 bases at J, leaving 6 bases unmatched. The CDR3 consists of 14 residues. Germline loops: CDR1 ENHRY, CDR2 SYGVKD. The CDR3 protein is CAIQGGLMNTEAFF. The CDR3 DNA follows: TGTGCCATCCAAGGGGGCCTAATGAACACTGAAGCTTTCTTT.

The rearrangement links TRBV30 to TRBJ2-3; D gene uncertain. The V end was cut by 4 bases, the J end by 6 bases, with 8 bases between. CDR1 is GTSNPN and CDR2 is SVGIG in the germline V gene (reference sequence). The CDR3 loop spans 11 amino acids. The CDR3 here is CAWTGRDTQYF. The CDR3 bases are TGTGCCTGGACCGGAAGGGATACGCAGTATTTT.

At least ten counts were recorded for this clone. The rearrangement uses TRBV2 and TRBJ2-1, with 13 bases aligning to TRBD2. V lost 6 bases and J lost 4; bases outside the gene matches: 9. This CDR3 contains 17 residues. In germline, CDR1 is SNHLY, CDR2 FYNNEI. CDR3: CASSYSGLAGVYNEQFF. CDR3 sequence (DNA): TGTGCCAGCAGCTACTCTGGACTAGCGGGAGTGTACAATGAGCAGTTCTTC.

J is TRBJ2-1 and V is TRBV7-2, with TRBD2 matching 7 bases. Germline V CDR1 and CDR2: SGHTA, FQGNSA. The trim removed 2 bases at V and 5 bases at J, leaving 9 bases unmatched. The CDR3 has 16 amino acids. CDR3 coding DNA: TGTGCCAGCAGCTTAAGGGCACTAGCGACCAACAATGAGCAGTTCTTC. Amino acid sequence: CASSLRALATNNEQFF.

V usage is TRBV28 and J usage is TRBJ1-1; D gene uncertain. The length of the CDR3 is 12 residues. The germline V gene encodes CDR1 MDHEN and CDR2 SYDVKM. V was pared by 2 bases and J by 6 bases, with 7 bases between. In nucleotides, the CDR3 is TGTGCCAGCAGTTTAGGGTCTCCTGAAGCTTTCTTT. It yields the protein CASSLGSPEAFF. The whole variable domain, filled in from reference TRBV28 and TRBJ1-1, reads DVKVTQSSRYLVKRTGEKVFLECVQDMDHENMFWYRQDPGLGLRLIYFSYDVKMKEKGDIPEGYSVSREKKERFSLILESASTNQTSMYLCASSLGSPEAFFGQGTRLTVV.

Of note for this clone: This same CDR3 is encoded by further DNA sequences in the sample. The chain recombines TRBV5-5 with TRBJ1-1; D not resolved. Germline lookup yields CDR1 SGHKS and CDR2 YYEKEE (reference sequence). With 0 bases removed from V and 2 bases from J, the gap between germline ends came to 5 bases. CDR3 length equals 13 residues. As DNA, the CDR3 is TGTGCCAGCAGCTTGGGCAGCAACACTGAAGCTTTCTTT. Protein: CASSLGSNTEAFF.